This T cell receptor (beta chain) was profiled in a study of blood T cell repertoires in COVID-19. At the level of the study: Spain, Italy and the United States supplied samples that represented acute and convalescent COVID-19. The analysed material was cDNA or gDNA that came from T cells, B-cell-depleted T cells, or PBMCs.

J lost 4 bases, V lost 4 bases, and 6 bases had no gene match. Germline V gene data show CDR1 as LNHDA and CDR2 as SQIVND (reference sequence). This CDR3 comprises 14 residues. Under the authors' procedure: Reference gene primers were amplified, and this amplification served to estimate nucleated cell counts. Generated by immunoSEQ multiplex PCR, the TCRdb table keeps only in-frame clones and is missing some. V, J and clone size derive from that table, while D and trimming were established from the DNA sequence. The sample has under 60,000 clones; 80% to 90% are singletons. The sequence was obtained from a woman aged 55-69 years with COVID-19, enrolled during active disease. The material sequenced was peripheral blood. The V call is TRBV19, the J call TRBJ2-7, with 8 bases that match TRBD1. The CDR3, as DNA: TGTGCCAGTAGTAAGACAGGGGTGGCGTACGAGCAGTACTTC. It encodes CASSKTGVAYEQYF.